Listed here are 4 T cell receptor beta chains from one sample, sequenced in a study of cytomegalovirus exposure and HLA in healthy donors. Both 60 Vbeta primers and 13 Jbeta primers went into the PCR. Clones were read by immunoSEQ multiplex PCR, and TCRdb kept only the in-frame ones, dropping some. This sample has about 160,000 clones, with about 81% found just once. Sequencing was carried out using PBMCs. Every receptor here comes from a woman between 18 and 29 years old in good health and CMV-seronegative.

This clone has more than one count but fewer than ten. The chain couples TRBV11-2 to TRBJ2-7; 12 nucleotides match TRBD1. From germline, CDR1 is SGHAT and CDR2 FQNNGV. The CDR3 runs to 15 residues. The junction had 9 bases not matched to a gene; V was cut back by 5 bases and J by 7 bases. In DNA, the CDR3 is TGTGCCAGCAGCCGTACCGGGACAGGGGGCCGTGAGCAGTACTTC. It yields the protein CASSRTGTGGREQYF. The full variable domain, in which reference TRBV11-2 and TRBJ2-7 provide the parts outside the CDR3, is EAGVAQSPRYKIIEKRQSVAFWCNPISGHATLYWYQQILGQGPKLLIQFQNNGVVDDSQLPKDRFSAERLKGVDSTLKIQPAKLEDSAVYLCASSRTGTGGREQYFGPGTRLTVT.

This clone was seen a single time. The chain carries TRBV15 and TRBJ2-2; D is perhaps TRBD2 (7 bases). This CDR3 contains 14 residues. V lost 6 bases, J lost 5 bases, and 13 bases lay in between. The V gene's germline CDR1 is LNHNV and CDR2 YYDKDF (reference sequence). The CDR3 region is CATRSGGATGELFF. CDR3 nucleotide sequence: TGTGCCACCAGATCGGGGGGCGCAACCGGGGAGCTGTTTTTT.

This chain joins TRBV13 and TRBJ2-2; 10 nucleotides align to TRBD1. Trimming removed 8 bases from V and 2 bases from J; junction bases left unmatched: 11. CDR1 and CDR2 (germline): PRHDT, FYEKMQ (reference sequence). This CDR3 contains 17 residues. The CDR3: CASHTPGTGVNTGELFF. The CDR3 region has the DNA TGTGCCAGCCACACTCCCGGGACAGGGGTAAACACCGGGGAGCTGTTTTTT.

Concerning this clone: One junction end disagrees with the germline gene, perhaps due to a read error. The rearrangement uses TRBV6-5 and TRBJ2-7; D gene uncertain. CDR3 length: 14 residues. Germline V gene sequence: CDR1 MNHEY, CDR2 SVGAGI. CDR3 nucleotide sequence: TGTGCCAGCAGTTACTCGCGCCTAACCTACGGGCAGTACTTC. Translation gives CASSYSRLTYGQYF.